This TCR beta chain was documented in a study of beta chain features in type 1 diabetes. Study outcomes and limitations: Type 1 diabetes patients showed a moderate but significant shortening of TCRB CDR3s in all four CD4+ subsets. The VDJ junctions of type 1 diabetes patients carried fewer insertions and more deletions.

Per the germline V gene, CDR1 is SGHNT and CDR2 is YENEEA. The CDR3 totals 14 residues. J lost 0 bases, V lost 5 bases, and 3 bases had no gene match. The study reverse transcribed the entire isolated RNA, so it sequenced expressed TCRB transcripts. Assay: immunoSEQ multiplex PCR; the TCRdb copy retains only in-frame clones and omits some. Among roughly 140,000 clones listed, 48% were seen once. Sorting produced populations that all topped 98% purity. Details on this clone: Antigen unknown.

Source material: Tregs from blood. The origin of this receptor is a man between 18 and 35 years old in good health. The gene calls are TRBV11-3 and TRBJ2-7; 8 bases are a match to TRBD1. The CDR3 region has the DNA TGTGCCAGCAGCGCGACAGGGGCCTCCTACGAGCAGTACTTC. The encoded protein is CASSATGASYEQYF.